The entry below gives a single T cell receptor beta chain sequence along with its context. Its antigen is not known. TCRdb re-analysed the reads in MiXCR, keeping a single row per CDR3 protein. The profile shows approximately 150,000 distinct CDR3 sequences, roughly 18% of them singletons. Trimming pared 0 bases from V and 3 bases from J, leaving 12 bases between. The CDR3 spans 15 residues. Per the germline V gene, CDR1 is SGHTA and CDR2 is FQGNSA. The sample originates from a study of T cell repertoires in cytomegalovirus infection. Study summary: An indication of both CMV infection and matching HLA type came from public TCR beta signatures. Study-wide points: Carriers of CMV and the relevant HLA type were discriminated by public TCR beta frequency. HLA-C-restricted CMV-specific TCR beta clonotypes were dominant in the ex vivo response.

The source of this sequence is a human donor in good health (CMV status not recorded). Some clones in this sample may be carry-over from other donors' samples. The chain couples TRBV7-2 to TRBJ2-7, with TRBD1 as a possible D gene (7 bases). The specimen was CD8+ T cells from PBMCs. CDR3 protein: CASSLAGQGGYEQYF. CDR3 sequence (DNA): TGTGCCAGCAGCTTAGCTGGCCAGGGGGGCTACGAGCAGTACTTC. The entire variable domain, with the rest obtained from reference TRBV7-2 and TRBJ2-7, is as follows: GAGVSQSPSNKVTEKGKDVELRCDPISGHTALYWYRQSLGQGLEFLIYFQGNSAPDKSGLPSDRFSAERTGGSVSTLTIQRTQQEDSAVYLCASSLAGQGGYEQYFGPGTRLTVT.